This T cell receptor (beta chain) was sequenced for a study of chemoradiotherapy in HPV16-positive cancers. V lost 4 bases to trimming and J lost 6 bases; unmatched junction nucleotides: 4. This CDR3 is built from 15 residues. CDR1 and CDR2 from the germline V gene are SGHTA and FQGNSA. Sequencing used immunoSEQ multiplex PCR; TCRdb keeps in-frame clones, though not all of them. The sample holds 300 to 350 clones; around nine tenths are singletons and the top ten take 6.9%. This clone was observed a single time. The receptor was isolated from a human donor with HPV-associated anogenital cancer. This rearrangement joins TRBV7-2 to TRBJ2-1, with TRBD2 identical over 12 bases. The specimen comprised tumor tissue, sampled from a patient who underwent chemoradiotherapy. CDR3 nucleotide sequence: TGTGCCAGCAGCTCGGGACTAGCGGGTGCCAATGAGCAGTTCTTC. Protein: CASSSGLAGANEQFF.